Below, 16 T cell receptor beta chains from the same sample are listed, as sequenced in a study of blood T cell repertoires in COVID-19 (TCRdb year 2020). The library was obtained by the immunoSEQ multiplex PCR assay. Here the immuneACCESS table is served through TCRdb, limited to in-frame sequences with V and J called. Missing clones are a known gap in these copies; in checked studies unresolved V genes cover under half, and the rest lacks a known reason. In all, the sample holds some 150,000 clones, and about 86% of those were seen once. Less than 3.5% of the sample is taken by the ten largest. Sequencing was performed on peripheral blood. The receptors derive from a man between 65 and 85 years old with acute or convalescent COVID-19.

V usage is TRBV6-5 and J usage is TRBJ2-4, with TRBD1 matching over 7 bases. Germline CDR1 MNHEY, CDR2 SVGAGI. This CDR3 is built from 13 residues. V shed 6 bases, J shed 9 bases, and the junction held 8 bases outside the gene matches. CDR3 sequence reads: CASRRTGEFIQYF. The CDR3 DNA reads as TGTGCCAGCAGGCGGACAGGTGAATTCATTCAGTACTTC.

This clone appeared a few times. The chain uses TRBV6-2 or TRBV6-3 and TRBJ1-1; unclear D gene. Between the trimmed V and J ends, which lost 5 bases and 5 bases, there was a span of 9 bases. There are 12 residues in the CDR3. CDR1 and CDR2 from the germline V gene are MNHEY and SVGEGT. As DNA, the CDR3 is TGTGCCAGCAGTCGCGGAGTTACTGAAGCTTTCTTT. This encodes CASSRGVTEAFF.

The genes are TRBV28 and TRBJ1-1, with D perhaps TRBD1 (6 bases). CDR3 length: 14 residues. V lost 10 bases and J 6 bases, leaving 21 bases between the germline ends. Per germline, CDR1 MDHEN and CDR2 SYDVKM. As DNA, the CDR3 is TGTGCCACTTCGATAGGGGGGGGTACCCCTGAAGCTTTCTTT. Translation: CATSIGGGTPEAFF.

The chain links TRBV9 to TRBJ1-6; 7 nucleotides line up with TRBD1. CDR3 length: 15 amino acids. Germline loops: CDR1 SGDLS, CDR2 YYNGEE. V lost 1 base and J lost 7; bases outside the gene matches: 5. Written as DNA, the CDR3 is TGTGCCAGCAGCGTAACCGGGACAGAGAATTCACCCCTCCACTTT. Translated, it gives CASSVTGTENSPLHF.

V and J are TRBV28 and TRBJ2-3, with a weak D call TRBD2 (6 bases). This CDR3 has 15 residues. Trimming shortened V by 5 bases and J by 0 bases, and 12 bases separated the two germline ends. Germline V gene data show CDR1 as MDHEN and CDR2 as SYDVKM. CDR3 protein: CASSPGGRSTDTQYF. CDR3 in DNA: TGTGCCAGCAGTCCGGGTGGGAGGAGCACAGATACGCAGTATTTT. The full variable domain, completed using reference TRBV28 and TRBJ2-3, is DVKVTQSSRYLVKRTGEKVFLECVQDMDHENMFWYRQDPGLGLRLIYFSYDVKMKEKGDIPEGYSVSREKKERFSLILESASTNQTSMYLCASSPGGRSTDTQYFGPGTRLTVL.

The CDR3 region is CASTEGGLAVQTRVTGELFF. DNA for the CDR3: TGTGCCAGCACCGAGGGGGGACTAGCTGTTCAAACCCGGGTCACCGGGGAGCTGTTTTTT. The chain recombines TRBV27 with TRBJ2-2; TRBD2 agrees at 9 bases. Per the germline V gene, CDR1 is MNHEY and CDR2 is SMNVEV (reference sequence). After removal of 7 bases from V and 4 bases from J, the junction contained 22 bases not matched to a gene. The CDR3 is made up of 20 amino acids.

The J gene is TRBJ2-3, the V gene TRBV7-8; 8 bases are shared with TRBD2. V was clipped by 8 bases and J by 0 bases; unmatched bases: 1. Looked up from germline, CDR1 is SGHVS and CDR2 is FQNEAQ. The CDR3 extends over 13 amino acids. CDR3 nucleotide sequence: TGTGCCAGCGAGCGGGGGAGCACAGATACGCAGTATTTT. This gives the protein CASERGSTDTQYF.

The sample holds a few counts of this clone. The J gene is TRBJ2-7, the V gene TRBV7-9, with a possible D match to TRBD2 (5 bases). There are 14 residues in the CDR3. Trimming removed 4 bases from V and 6 bases from J, with 16 bases in between. CDR1 is SEHNR, CDR2 FQNEAQ, per germline (reference sequence). The CDR3 spells CASSYPYEGGEQYF. CDR3 coding DNA: TGTGCCAGCAGCTACCCATACGAGGGTGGCGAGCAGTACTTC.

The V gene is TRBV28, the J gene TRBJ1-1; the match to TRBD1 covers 8 bases. The CDR3 loop spans 15 amino acids. V lost 5 bases to trimming and J lost 5 bases; unmatched junction nucleotides: 10. Germline assignment: CDR1 MDHEN and CDR2 SYDVKM. CDR3 coding DNA: TGTGCCAGCAGTCCGTCTGGACAGGGTGTAACTGAAGCTTTCTTT. This gives the protein CASSPSGQGVTEAFF.

The rearrangement links TRBV5-4 to TRBJ2-1; TRBD1 aligns across 11 bases. The trim removed 3 bases at V and 9 bases at J, leaving 8 bases unmatched. The germline CDR1 and CDR2 sequences are SGHNT and YYREEE (reference sequence). The CDR3 consists of 15 residues. In nucleotides, the CDR3 is TGTGCCAGCAGCTCAATGGGGACAGGGGGTTTTGAGCAGTTCTTC. This encodes CASSSMGTGGFEQFF.

V usage is TRBV6-2 or TRBV6-3 and J usage is TRBJ2-1; 7 bases line up with TRBD2. Trimming cost V 2 bases and J 5 bases; bases outside gene matches: 3. Germline V gene sequence: CDR1 MNHEY, CDR2 SVGEGT. CDR3 length: 14 amino acids. The CDR3 DNA is TGTGCCAGCAGTTACCGTCGGGGGGACAATGAGCAGTTCTTC. Residues: CASSYRRGDNEQFF.

J is TRBJ2-2 and V is TRBV30, with D possibly being TRBD2 (5 bases). V dropped 0 bases and J dropped 7 bases, with 12 bases sitting between them. The germline V gene has CDR1 GTSNPN and CDR2 SVGIG (reference sequence). The CDR3 loop spans 14 amino acids. In DNA, the CDR3 is TGTGCCTGGAGTGTAAGTCTAGCTGACGGGGAGCTGTTTTTT. Amino acids: CAWSVSLADGELFF.

The gene calls are TRBV2 and TRBJ1-2; 7 bases map to TRBD1. Germline lookup yields CDR1 SNHLY and CDR2 FYNNEI. This CDR3 is 13 amino acids long. V lost 4 bases and J lost 5; bases outside the gene matches: 4. CDR3 nucleotides: TGTGCCAGCAGTGGGGACAGTATATATGGCTACACCTTC. Translation gives CASSGDSIYGYTF.

The chain uses TRBV9 and TRBJ2-1; TRBD1 matches 8 bases. The CDR3 runs 15 residues. V lost 0 bases to trimming and J lost 6 bases; unmatched junction nucleotides: 5. CDR1 SGDLS and CDR2 YYNGEE come from the germline V gene. The CDR3 loop is CASSVAGGPINEQFF. As DNA, the CDR3 is TGTGCCAGCAGCGTAGCAGGGGGCCCAATCAATGAGCAGTTCTTC.

The gene calls are TRBV5-4 and TRBJ2-3, with D perhaps TRBD2 (5 bases). The CDR3 extends over 15 amino acids. The germline V and J ends were trimmed by 4 bases and 0 bases, with 12 bases remaining between them. Germline CDR1 reads SGHNT; CDR2 reads YYREEE (reference sequence). CDR3 protein: CASSVDFASTDTQYF. The CDR3 region has the DNA TGTGCCAGCAGCGTGGACTTTGCTAGCACAGATACGCAGTATTTT.

A single count supports this clone. V gene TRBV4-1 combines with J gene TRBJ1-2; 11 bases match TRBD1. Germline CDR1 MGHRA, CDR2 YSYEKL. The CDR3 contains 15 residues. V was clipped by 1 base and J by 7 bases; unmatched bases: 5. CDR3 in amino acids: CASSQGGQGAGGYTF. CDR3 nucleotides: TGCGCCAGCAGCCAAGGAGGACAGGGGGCCGGTGGCTACACCTTC.